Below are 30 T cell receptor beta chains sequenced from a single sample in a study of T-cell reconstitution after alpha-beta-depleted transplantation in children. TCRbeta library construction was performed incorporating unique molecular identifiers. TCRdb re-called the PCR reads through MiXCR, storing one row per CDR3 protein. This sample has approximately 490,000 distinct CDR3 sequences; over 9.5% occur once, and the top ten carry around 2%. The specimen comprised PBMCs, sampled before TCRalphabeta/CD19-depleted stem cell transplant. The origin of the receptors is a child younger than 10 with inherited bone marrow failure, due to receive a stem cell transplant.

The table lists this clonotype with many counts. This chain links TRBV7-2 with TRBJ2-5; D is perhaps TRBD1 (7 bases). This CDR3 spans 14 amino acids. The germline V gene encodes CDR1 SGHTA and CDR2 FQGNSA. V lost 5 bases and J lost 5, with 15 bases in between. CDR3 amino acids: CASSPRGEYETQYF. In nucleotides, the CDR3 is TGTGCCAGCAGCCCCAGGGGGGAGTACGAGACCCAGTACTTC.

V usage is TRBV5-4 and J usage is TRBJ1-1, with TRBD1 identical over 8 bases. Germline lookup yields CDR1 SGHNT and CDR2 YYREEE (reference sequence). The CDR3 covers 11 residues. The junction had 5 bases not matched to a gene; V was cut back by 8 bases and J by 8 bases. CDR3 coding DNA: TGTGCCAGTAACAGGGGGAACGAAGCTTTCTTT. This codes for CASNRGNEAFF.

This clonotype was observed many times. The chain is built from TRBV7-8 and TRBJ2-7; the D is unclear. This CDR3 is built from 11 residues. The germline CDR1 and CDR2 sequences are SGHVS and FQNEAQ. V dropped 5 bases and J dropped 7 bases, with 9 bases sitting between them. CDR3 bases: TGTGCCAGCAGCCTCAACGGGGAGCAGTACTTC. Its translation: CASSLNGEQYF.

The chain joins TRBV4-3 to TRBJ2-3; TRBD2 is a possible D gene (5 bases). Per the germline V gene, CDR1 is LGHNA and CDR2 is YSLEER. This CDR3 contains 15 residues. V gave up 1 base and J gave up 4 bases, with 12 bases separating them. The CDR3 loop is CASSQGTGPADTQYF. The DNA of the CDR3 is TGCGCCAGCAGCCAAGGGACTGGGCCCGCAGATACGCAGTATTTT.

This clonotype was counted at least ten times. CDR3 loop: CASSFGLASSYNEQFF. The CDR3 nucleotides read TGTGCCAGCAGCTTTGGACTAGCCAGCTCCTACAATGAGCAGTTCTTC. The V call is TRBV7-2, the J call TRBJ2-1; 8 bases map to TRBD2. CDR3 length: 16 amino acids. V lost 3 bases to trimming and J lost 0 bases; unmatched junction nucleotides: 4. Germline values: CDR1 SGHTA, CDR2 FQGNSA.

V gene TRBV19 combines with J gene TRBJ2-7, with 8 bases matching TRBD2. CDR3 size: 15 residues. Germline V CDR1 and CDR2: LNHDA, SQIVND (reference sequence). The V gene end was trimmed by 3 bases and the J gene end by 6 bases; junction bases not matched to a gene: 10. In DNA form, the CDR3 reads TGTGCCAGTAGTATTTCGGGACTAGACGACTCCGAGCAGTACTTC. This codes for CASSISGLDDSEQYF.

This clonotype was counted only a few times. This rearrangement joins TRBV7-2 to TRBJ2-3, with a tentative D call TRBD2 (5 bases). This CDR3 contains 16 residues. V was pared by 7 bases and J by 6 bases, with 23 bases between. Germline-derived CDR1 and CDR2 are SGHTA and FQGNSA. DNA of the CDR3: TGTGCCAGCAAGAAAAGGGCTAGCCCGAATGCGGATACGCAGTATTTT. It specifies CASKKRASPNADTQYF.

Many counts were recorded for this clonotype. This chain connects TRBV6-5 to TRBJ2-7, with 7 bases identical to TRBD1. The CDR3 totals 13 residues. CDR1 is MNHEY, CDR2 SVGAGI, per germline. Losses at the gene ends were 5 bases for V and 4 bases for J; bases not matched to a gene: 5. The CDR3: CASSTRQGYEQYF. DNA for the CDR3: TGTGCCAGCAGTACCCGACAGGGTTACGAGCAGTACTTC.

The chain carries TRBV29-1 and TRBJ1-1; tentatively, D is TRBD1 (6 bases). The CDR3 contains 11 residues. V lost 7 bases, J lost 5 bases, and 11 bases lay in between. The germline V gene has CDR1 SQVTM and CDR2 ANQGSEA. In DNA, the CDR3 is TGCAGCGCCGAAGGGGGTACTGAAGCTTTCTTT. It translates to CSAEGGTEAFF.

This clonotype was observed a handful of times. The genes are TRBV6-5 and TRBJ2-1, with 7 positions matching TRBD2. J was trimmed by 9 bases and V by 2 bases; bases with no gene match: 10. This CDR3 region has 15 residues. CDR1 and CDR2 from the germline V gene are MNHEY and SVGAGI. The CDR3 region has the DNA TGTGCCAGCAGTTACGTCAGCGGGATAGACGGTGAGCAGTTCTTC. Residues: CASSYVSGIDGEQFF.

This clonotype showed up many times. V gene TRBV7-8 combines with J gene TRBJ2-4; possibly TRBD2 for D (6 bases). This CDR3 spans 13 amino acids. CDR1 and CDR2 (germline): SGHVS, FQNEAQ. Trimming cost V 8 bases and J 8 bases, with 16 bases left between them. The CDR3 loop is CASGPGTLDIQYF. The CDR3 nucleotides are TGTGCCAGCGGTCCCGGGACTTTAGACATTCAGTACTTC.

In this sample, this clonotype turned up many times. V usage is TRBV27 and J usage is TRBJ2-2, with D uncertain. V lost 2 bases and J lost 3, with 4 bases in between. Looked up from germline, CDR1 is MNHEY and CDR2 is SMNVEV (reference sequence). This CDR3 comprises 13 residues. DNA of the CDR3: TGTGCCAGCAGTTTAATGGACACCGGGGAGCTGTTTTTT. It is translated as CASSLMDTGELFF.

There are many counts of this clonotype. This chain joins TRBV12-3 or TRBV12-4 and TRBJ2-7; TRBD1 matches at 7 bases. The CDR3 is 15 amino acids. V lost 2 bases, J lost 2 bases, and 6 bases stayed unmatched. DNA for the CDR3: TGTGCCAGCAGTTTAAGTAGCCAGGGGGCCTACGAGCAGTACTTC. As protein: CASSLSSQGAYEQYF.

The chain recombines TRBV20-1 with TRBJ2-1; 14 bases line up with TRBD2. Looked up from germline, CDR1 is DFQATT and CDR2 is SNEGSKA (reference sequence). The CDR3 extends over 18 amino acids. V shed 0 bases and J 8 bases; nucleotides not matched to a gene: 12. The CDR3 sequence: CSARDPTRLAGGPHEQFF. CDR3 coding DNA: TGCAGTGCTAGAGATCCGACCCGACTAGCGGGAGGGCCGCATGAGCAGTTCTTC.

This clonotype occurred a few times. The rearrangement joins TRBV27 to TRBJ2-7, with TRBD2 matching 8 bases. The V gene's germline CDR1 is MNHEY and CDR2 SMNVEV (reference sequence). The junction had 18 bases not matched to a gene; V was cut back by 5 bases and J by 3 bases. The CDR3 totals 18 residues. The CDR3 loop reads CASSPQPPTSVIFYEQYF. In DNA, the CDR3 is TGTGCCAGCAGTCCCCAACCCCCGACTAGCGTTATATTCTACGAGCAGTACTTC.

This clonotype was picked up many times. The CDR3 protein is CASSPRRESSYNEQFF. CDR3 in DNA: TGTGCCAGCAGCCCCCGACGGGAGAGCTCCTACAATGAGCAGTTCTTC. This rearrangement joins TRBV7-8 to TRBJ2-1, with D maybe TRBD2 (6 bases). V lost 5 bases and J 0 bases, leaving 14 bases between the germline ends. The CDR3 totals 16 residues. Germline CDR1 and CDR2: SGHVS and FQNEAQ.

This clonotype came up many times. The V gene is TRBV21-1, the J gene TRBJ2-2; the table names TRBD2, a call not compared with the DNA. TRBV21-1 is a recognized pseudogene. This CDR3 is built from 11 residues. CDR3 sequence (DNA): TGTGCCAGCCTGGGAGGCGGGGAGCTGTTTTTT. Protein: CASLGGGELFF.

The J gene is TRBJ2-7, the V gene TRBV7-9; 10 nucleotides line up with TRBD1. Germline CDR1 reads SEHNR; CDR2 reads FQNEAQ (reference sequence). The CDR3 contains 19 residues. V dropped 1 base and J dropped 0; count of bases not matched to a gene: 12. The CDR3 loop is CASSLVGGQGTFPSYEQYF. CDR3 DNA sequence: TGTGCCAGCAGCTTAGTAGGGGGACAGGGGACTTTTCCCTCCTACGAGCAGTACTTC. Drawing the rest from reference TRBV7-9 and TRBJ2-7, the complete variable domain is DTGVSQNPRHKITKRGQNVTFRCDPISEHNRLYWYRQTLGQGPEFLTYFQNEAQLEKSRLLSDRFSAERPKGSFSTLEIQRTEQGDSAMYLCASSLVGGQGTFPSYEQYFGPGTRLTVT.

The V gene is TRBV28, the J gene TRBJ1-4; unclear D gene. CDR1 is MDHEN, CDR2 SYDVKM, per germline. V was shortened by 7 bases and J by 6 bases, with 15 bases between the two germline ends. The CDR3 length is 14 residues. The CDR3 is CASIPRLVDEKLFF. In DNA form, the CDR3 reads TGTGCCAGCATCCCCCGGCTTGTGGATGAAAAACTGTTTTTT.

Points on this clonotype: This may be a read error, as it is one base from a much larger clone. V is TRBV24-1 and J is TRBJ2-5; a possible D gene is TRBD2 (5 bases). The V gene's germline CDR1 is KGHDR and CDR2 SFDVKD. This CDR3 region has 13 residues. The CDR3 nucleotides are TGTGCCACCAAGGGAAGCGGAGGAGAGACCCAGCACTTC. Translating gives CATKGSGGETQHF.

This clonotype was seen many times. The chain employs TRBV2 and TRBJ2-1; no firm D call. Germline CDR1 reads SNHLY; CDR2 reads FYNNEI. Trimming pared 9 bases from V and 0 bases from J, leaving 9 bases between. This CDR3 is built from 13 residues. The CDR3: CARGMSSYNEQFF. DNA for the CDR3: TGTGCCAGAGGAATGAGCTCCTACAATGAGCAGTTCTTC.

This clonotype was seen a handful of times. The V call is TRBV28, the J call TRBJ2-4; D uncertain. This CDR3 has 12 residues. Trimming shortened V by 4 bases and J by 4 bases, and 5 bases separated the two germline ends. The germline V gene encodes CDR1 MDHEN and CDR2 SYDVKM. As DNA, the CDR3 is TGTGCCAGCAGTTACCTAAAAAACATTCAGTACTTC. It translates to CASSYLKNIQYF.

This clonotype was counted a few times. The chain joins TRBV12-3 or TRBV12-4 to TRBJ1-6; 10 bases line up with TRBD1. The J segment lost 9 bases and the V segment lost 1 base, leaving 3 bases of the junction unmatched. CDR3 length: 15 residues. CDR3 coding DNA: TGTGCCAGCAGTTTAGAGACAGGGGGCATTTCACCCCTCCACTTT. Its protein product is CASSLETGGISPLHF.

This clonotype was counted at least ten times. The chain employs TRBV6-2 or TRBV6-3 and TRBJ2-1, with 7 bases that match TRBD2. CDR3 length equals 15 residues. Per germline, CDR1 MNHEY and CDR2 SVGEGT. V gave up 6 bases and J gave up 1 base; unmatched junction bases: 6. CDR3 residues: CASRPGLVSYNEQFF. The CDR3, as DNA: TGTGCCAGCAGACCCGGACTAGTATCCTACAATGAGCAGTTCTTC.

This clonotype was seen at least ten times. CDR3 in amino acids: CASSGFQREETQYF. The CDR3 bases are TGTGCCAGCAGTGGATTCCAGCGGGAGGAGACCCAGTACTTC. The chain joins TRBV2 to TRBJ2-5; 8 bases agree with TRBD2. With V trimmed by 4 bases and J by 5 bases, 6 bases remained unmatched. Germline V gene sequence: CDR1 SNHLY, CDR2 FYNNEI. This CDR3 is built from 14 residues.

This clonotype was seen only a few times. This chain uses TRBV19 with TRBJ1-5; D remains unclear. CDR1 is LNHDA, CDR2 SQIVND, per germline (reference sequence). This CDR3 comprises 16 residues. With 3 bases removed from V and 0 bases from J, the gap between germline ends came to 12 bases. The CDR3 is CASSILDGDSNQPQHF. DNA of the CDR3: TGTGCCAGTAGTATCCTGGACGGGGATAGCAATCAGCCCCAGCATTTT.

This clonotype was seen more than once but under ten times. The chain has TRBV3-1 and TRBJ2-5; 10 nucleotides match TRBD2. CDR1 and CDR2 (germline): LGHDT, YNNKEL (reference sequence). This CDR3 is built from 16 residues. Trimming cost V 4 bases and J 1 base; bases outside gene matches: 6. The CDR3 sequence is CASSPAAGGLQETQYF. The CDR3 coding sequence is TGTGCCAGCAGCCCGGCAGCGGGAGGGCTCCAAGAGACCCAGTACTTC.

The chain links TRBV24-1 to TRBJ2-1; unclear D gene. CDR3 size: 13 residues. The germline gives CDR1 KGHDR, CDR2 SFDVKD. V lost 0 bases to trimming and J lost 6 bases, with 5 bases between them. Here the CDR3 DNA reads TGTGCCACCAGTGATTTGGCACCCAATGAGCAGTTCTTC. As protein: CATSDLAPNEQFF.

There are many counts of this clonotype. The CDR3 region is CSARESIGKTQYF. The CDR3 coding sequence is TGCAGTGCTAGGGAATCCATCGGAAAGACCCAGTACTTC. The rearrangement joins TRBV20-1 to TRBJ2-5, with unresolved D. The germline gives CDR1 DFQATT, CDR2 SNEGSKA (reference sequence). The CDR3 is 13 amino acids. The V gene lost 3 bases and the J gene lost 6 bases, with 14 bases spanning the gap.

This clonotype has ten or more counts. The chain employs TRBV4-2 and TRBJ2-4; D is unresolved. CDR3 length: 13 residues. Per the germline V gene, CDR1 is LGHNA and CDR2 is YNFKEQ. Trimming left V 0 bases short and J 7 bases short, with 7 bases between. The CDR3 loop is CASSQDSRNIQYF. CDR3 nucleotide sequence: TGTGCCAGCAGCCAAGATTCGAGGAACATTCAGTACTTC.